This entry lists 12 T cell receptor beta chains sequenced from one sample in a study of spatial heterogeneity in lung cancer. TCRdb redid the calling of the 5' RACE reads with MiXCR, one entry per CDR3 protein. The sample holds tens of thousands of distinct CDR3 sequences, more than 6.5% seen once. Time point: blood at routine non-recurrence follow-up after resection. Unsorted tumor, nontumor lung tissue or cryopreserved PBMC supplied the whole RNA. Sequenced material: PBMCs, taken at follow-up. Source of these receptors: a female donor with early-stage non-small cell lung cancer.

This clonotype was seen at least ten times. V gene TRBV5-1 combines with J gene TRBJ2-3, with D possibly matching TRBD1 (6 bases). The CDR3 extends over 15 amino acids. The germline V gene encodes CDR1 SGHRS and CDR2 YFSETQ. Deletions cut 1 base from V and 0 bases from J, with 9 bases between. The CDR3 loop is CASSLPQGSTDTQYF. The CDR3 nucleotides read TGCGCCAGCAGCTTGCCACAGGGAAGCACAGATACGCAGTATTTT.

In this sample, this clonotype turned up many times. The V call is TRBV7-2, the J call TRBJ2-1; TRBD2 matches 14 bases. The CDR3 runs 14 residues. CDR1 and CDR2 from the germline V gene are SGHTA and FQGNSA. V dropped 5 bases and J dropped 10; count of bases not matched to a gene: 4. CDR3 protein: CASSGLAGGGEQFF. In nucleotides, the CDR3 is TGTGCCAGCAGCGGACTAGCGGGGGGCGGGGAGCAGTTCTTC.

This clonotype was seen only a few times. The chain links TRBV20-1 to TRBJ1-6; maybe TRBD1 (6 bases). V lost 6 bases and J 17 bases, leaving 23 bases between the germline ends. Per the germline V gene, CDR1 is DFQATT and CDR2 is SNEGSKA (reference sequence). The CDR3 has 13 residues. In DNA, the CDR3 is TGCAGTGCCTCGGACCCAGACAGGCCTACTTTCCACTTT. Encoded protein: CSASDPDRPTFHF.

The table lists this clonotype with a few counts. The gene calls are TRBV29-1 and TRBJ1-5; 7 bases align to TRBD1. The CDR3 contains 13 residues. J lost 3 bases, V lost 6 bases, and 5 bases had no gene match. Germline CDR1 is SQVTM and CDR2 is ANQGSEA. As DNA, the CDR3 is TGCAGCGTAACACAGGGGAACAATCAGCCCCAGCATTTT. It is translated as CSVTQGNNQPQHF. Drawing the rest from reference TRBV29-1 and TRBJ1-5, the complete variable domain is SAVISQKPSRDICQRGTSLTIQCQVDSQVTMMFWYRQQPGQSLTLIATANQGSEATYESGFVIDKFPISRPNLTFSTLTVSNMSPEDSSIYLCSVTQGNNQPQHFGDGTRLSIL.

This clonotype was seen many times. The chain employs TRBV21-1 and TRBJ1-6; TRBD1 was called by the table and not checked on the DNA. TRBV21-1 is assigned pseudogene status. The CDR3 covers 15 residues. The CDR3 bases are TGTGCCAGTAAGGACAGGTTCCTCTTCCATTCACCCCTCCACTTT. Translating gives CASKDRFLFHSPLHF.

This clonotype was observed at least ten times. V is TRBV7-3 and J is TRBJ2-3; possible D gene TRBD1, 5 bases. The germline V and J ends were trimmed by 4 bases and 5 bases, with 10 bases remaining between them. Germline assignment: CDR1 SGHTA and CDR2 FQGTGA. The CDR3 loop spans 13 amino acids. CDR3 amino acids: CASSSQGGDTQYF. CDR3 sequence (DNA): TGTGCCAGCAGCTCCCAGGGTGGAGATACGCAGTATTTT. Full variable domain (outside the CDR3, taken from reference TRBV7-3 and TRBJ2-3): GAGVSQTPSNKVTEKGKYVELRCDPISGHTALYWYRQSLGQGPEFLIYFQGTGAADDSGLPNDRFFAVRPEGSVSTLKIQRTERGDSAVYLCASSSQGGDTQYFGPGTRLTVL.

This chain connects TRBV10-3 to TRBJ2-7, with 8 nucleotides matching TRBD1. The CDR3 runs to 17 residues. Germline V lookup: CDR1 ENHRY, CDR2 SYGVKD. J lost 2 bases, V lost 0 bases, and 9 bases had no gene match. For the CDR3, the DNA is TGTGCCATCAGTGAGTCGATGGGGACAGGCGTCCCCTACGAGCAGTACTTC. Its translation: CAISESMGTGVPYEQYF.

This clonotype was counted at least ten times. The chain joins TRBV6-2 or TRBV6-3 to TRBJ1-5, with 8 nucleotides matching TRBD1. V gave up 6 bases and J gave up 4 bases; unmatched junction bases: 8. Germline-derived CDR1 and CDR2 are MNHEY and SVGEGT. The CDR3 totals 15 residues. The CDR3 bases are TGTGCCAGCAGGGACGGACAGGGACGAAATCAGCCCCAGCATTTT. Residues: CASRDGQGRNQPQHF.

The J gene is TRBJ2-3, the V gene TRBV2; 8 bases agree with TRBD2. CDR1 and CDR2 from the germline V gene are SNHLY and FYNNEI. J lost 3 bases, V lost 6 bases, and 5 bases had no gene match. The CDR3 contains 14 residues. The CDR3 is CASRRGAGTDTQYF. The CDR3 nucleotides read TGTGCCAGCAGGCGGGGGGCCGGGACAGATACGCAGTATTTT. Full variable domain (missing parts from reference TRBV2 and TRBJ2-3): EPEVTQTPSHQVTQMGQEVILRCVPISNHLYFYWYRQILGQKVEFLVSFYNNEISEKSEIFDDQFSVERPDGSNFTLKIRSTKLEDSAMYFCASRRGAGTDTQYFGPGTRLTVL.

At least ten counts were recorded for this clonotype. This chain joins TRBV13 and TRBJ2-3; 8 bases fit TRBD1. This CDR3 region has 15 residues. Germline trimming cut 5 bases from V and 4 bases from J; bases unmatched to any gene: 8. Germline V gene sequence: CDR1 PRHDT, CDR2 FYEKMQ (reference sequence). The DNA for the CDR3 is TGTGCCAGCAGCCTGACAGGGGCAGGGGCAGATACGCAGTATTTT. Its translation is CASSLTGAGADTQYF.

This clonotype was seen repeatedly, ten times or more. The chain couples TRBV15 to TRBJ2-5; 10 bases agree with TRBD2. Germline values: CDR1 LNHNV, CDR2 YYDKDF (reference sequence). V dropped 1 base and J dropped 5; count of bases not matched to a gene: 4. The CDR3 extends over 15 amino acids. The CDR3 nucleotides read TGTGCCACCAGCAGAGGGGGACTAGCGACGGAGACCCAGTACTTC. It encodes CATSRGGLATETQYF.

The chain couples TRBV20-1 to TRBJ2-7; D gene unclear. Germline CDR1 is DFQATT and CDR2 is SNEGSKA (reference sequence). Trimming removed 0 bases from V and 7 bases from J, with 16 bases in between. The CDR3 loop spans 14 amino acids. DNA of the CDR3: TGCAGTGCTAGAGACCCTGGACGCGGTCGGGAGCAGTACTTC. This translates into CSARDPGRGREQYF.